A selection of T cell receptor beta chains follows, all from one sample in a study of cytomegalovirus exposure and HLA in healthy donors. Measured with immunoSEQ multiplex PCR; TCRdb has only the in-frame clones, and not every one. The sample consists of almost 65,000 clones, roughly 80% of them appearing once. Sequenced input: PBMCs. The origin of the receptors is a male donor in good health and CMV-seropositive. Each CDR3 is given with its conserved first and last residue. The D gene is left open where the match is weak. Clone sizes are given selectively: once, few, many, or a class where the clone is expanded.

>-|TRBV5-5|TRBJ1-1|-
TGTGCCAGCATTGCAGGGGCGCTGGAGGCTGAAGCTTTCTTT
CASIAGALEAEAFF
>TRBD1|TRBV7-9|TRBJ1-4|-
TGTGCCAGCAGCTCCACGTCCGGGACAGGGAAGCTTTATGAAAAACTGTTTTTT
CASSSTSGTGKLYEKLFF
>TRBD1|TRBV2|TRBJ1-2|-
TGTGCCAGCAGTGGAGGGGACAGGGGAGGCTACACCTTC
CASSGGDRGGYTF
>-|TRBV7-8|TRBJ1-4|-
TGTGCCAGCAGCTTAAGGACCAGGGGCGCAACTAATGAAAAACTGTTTTTT
CASSLRTRGATNEKLFF
>-|TRBV11-3|TRBJ2-1|-
TGTGCCAGCAGCTTCAGGAATGAGCAGTTCTTC
CASSFRNEQFF
>TRBD1|TRBV6-5|TRBJ2-7|-
TGTGCCAGCTCCAACCAGGGACAGGTGATCTACGAGCAGTACTTC
CASSNQGQVIYEQYF
>TRBD1|TRBV29-1|TRBJ1-4|-
TGCAGCGCCCAAGACAGGGGGGATGAAAAACTGTTTTTT
CSAQDRGDEKLFF
>-|TRBV4-1|TRBJ2-4|-
TGCGCCAGCAATACCAAGCCGGACATTCAGTACTTC
CASNTKPDIQYF
>TRBD1|TRBV27|TRBJ2-7|-
TGTGCCAGCAGACATACCGGGACAGGGAGCTACGAGCAGTACTTC
CASRHTGTGSYEQYF
>-|TRBV4-2|TRBJ2-5|-
TGTGCCAGCAGCCAAGGGGTGGCGCTACGGGTTGAAGAGACCCAGTACTTC
CASSQGVALRVEETQYF
>TRBD2|TRBV13|TRBJ2-7|-
TGTGCCAGCAGCTCCCCGGGGGAGGGGGAGCAGTACTTC
CASSSPGEGEQYF
>TRBD2|TRBV4-2|TRBJ2-7|-
TGTGCCAGCAGCCAAGGGGCTAGCGGGGACATCGCGGAGCAGTACTTC
CASSQGASGDIAEQYF
>-|TRBV19|TRBJ2-3|-
TGTGCCAGTAGTATGGCGGTTAGCACAGATACGCAGTATTTT
CASSMAVSTDTQYF
>-|TRBV7-2|TRBJ1-6|-
TGTGCCAGCAGCCTGGACAGACGGTATAATTCACCCCTCCACTTT
CASSLDRRYNSPLHF
>TRBD1|TRBV6-5|TRBJ1-2|-
TGTGCCAGCAGACCTCGAGCGACAGGGTATGGCTACACCTTC
CASRPRATGYGYTF
>TRBD1|TRBV6-5|TRBJ1-2|-
TGTGCCAGCAGTCTGTATAGGGACAGGGGTGGCTACACCTTC
CASSLYRDRGGYTF
>-|TRBV30|TRBJ1-3|-
TGTGCCTGGAGGTGGGAGGGCAGCACTGGAAACACCATATATTTT
CAWRWEGSTGNTIYF
>-|TRBV6-5|TRBJ2-1|-
TGTGCCAGCAGTTACGACAGGTATAATGAGCAGTTCTTC
CASSYDRYNEQFF
>-|TRBV5-6|TRBJ1-2|-
TGTGCCAGCAGTCGGGACACCATGGCCTATGGCTACACCTTC
CASSRDTMAYGYTF
>-|TRBV30|TRBJ2-2|-
TGTGCCTGGAGCCTCGGACAGATAATCACCGGGGAGCTGTTTTTT
CAWSLGQIITGELFF
>-|TRBV18|TRBJ1-2|-
TGTGCCAGCTCTGTTGGGGACACGCGCGGCTACACCTTC
CASSVGDTRGYTF
>-|TRBV5-1|TRBJ1-1|-
TGCGCCAGCAGCTTGGGCGGGTTAAGGACTGAAGCTTTCTTT
CASSLGGLRTEAFF
>-|TRBV10-3|TRBJ1-1|-
TGTGCCATCAGTGAGTCCTCCAGGGAGAACACTGAAGCTTTCTTT
CAISESSRENTEAFF
>-|TRBV19|TRBJ1-3|once
TGTGCCAGTAGTGACCGGGGACACATCTCTGGAAACACCATATATTTT
CASSDRGHISGNTIYF
>TRBD1|TRBV15|TRBJ1-2|-
TGTGCCACCAGTCGCGGCGCAGGACAGGGGTTCTATGGCTACACCTTC
CATSRGAGQGFYGYTF
>TRBD1|TRBV28|TRBJ1-2|-
TGTGCCAGCAGTTTATGGGGACAGGGTGGGGGCTACACCTTC
CASSLWGQGGGYTF
>TRBD1|TRBV6-1|TRBJ1-2|-
TGTGCCAGCAGTGAAGTGGGGACAGGGGGCTATGGCTACACCTTC
CASSEVGTGGYGYTF
>-|TRBV5-1|TRBJ2-1|-
TGCGCCAGCAGCTTCCGGGATACTTCCTACAATGAGCAGTTCTTC
CASSFRDTSYNEQFF
>TRBD1|TRBV25-1|TRBJ1-2|-
TGTGCCAGCAGTGGGGACAGGAGACACTATGGCTACACCTTC
CASSGDRRHYGYTF
>TRBD1|TRBV7-2|TRBJ1-4|-
TGTGCCAGCAGCTACCGGACAGGGGGCAGGGAAAAACTGTTTTTT
CASSYRTGGREKLFF
>TRBD1|TRBV27|TRBJ2-3|-
TGTGCCAGCAGTTTACGCAAGGGACAGGGGTTCGGGAGCACAGATACGCAGTATTTT
CASSLRKGQGFGSTDTQYF
>TRBD1|TRBV6-5|TRBJ1-1|-
TGTGCCAGCATTGGGACAGGGGGCGTCCACACTGAAGCTTTCTTT
CASIGTGGVHTEAFF
>TRBD1|TRBV27|TRBJ2-7|-
TGTGCCAGCAGTTCGACAGGGACGACTTACGAGCAGTACTTC
CASSSTGTTYEQYF
>-|TRBV27|TRBJ2-7|-
TGTGCCAGCAGTTTAGGGTCAGGGGGGTCCTACGAGCAGTACTTC
CASSLGSGGSYEQYF
>-|TRBV11-2|TRBJ2-2|-
TGTGCCAGCAGCCCATCCAACACCGGGGAGCTGTTTTTT
CASSPSNTGELFF
>-|TRBV4-3|TRBJ1-1|-
TGCGCCAGCAGCCCTTTTAGGACAGCCATGAACACTGAAGCTTTCTTT
CASSPFRTAMNTEAFF
>TRBD2|TRBV11-2|TRBJ2-6|-
TGTGCCAGCAGCACCCCCGGGGGGGTGAGCTCTGGGGCCAACGTCCTGACTTTC
CASSTPGGVSSGANVLTF
>-|TRBV28|TRBJ1-1|-
TGTGCCAGCAGTAATATTATGTTTCGGGATCCCTGGTCCACTGAAGCTTTCTTT
CASSNIMFRDPWSTEAFF
>-|TRBV5-1|TRBJ1-1|-
TGCGCCAGCAGCCCCGGGTCCTCGAACACTGAAGCTTTCTTT
CASSPGSSNTEAFF
>-|TRBV6-5|TRBJ2-1|-
TGTGCCAGCAGTTATATTGGAGATGAGCAGTTCTTC
CASSYIGDEQFF
>-|TRBV9|TRBJ1-2|-
TGTGCCAGCAGCGTAGATCGACAGGCGACCTCCTATGGCTACACCTTC
CASSVDRQATSYGYTF
>TRBD1|TRBV4-1|TRBJ1-1|few
TGCGCCAGCAGCCAGCCTTACACCGGGACAGGGGTGACTGAAGCTTTCTTT
CASSQPYTGTGVTEAFF
>-|TRBV21-1|TRBJ1-4|once
TGTGCCAGGAGCCTAACTAGGACTAATGAAAAACTGTTTTTT
CARSLTRTNEKLFF
>-|TRBV7-9|TRBJ1-2|few
TGTTCCAGCAGTCCCTTTCCCGGGAAACCCACCTTC
CSSSPFPGKPTF
>TRBD2|TRBV9|TRBJ2-4|-
TGTGCCAGCAGCGCTAGCGGGGGAGCCGGAGTCAGTGGAAACATTCAGTACTTC
CASSASGGAGVSGNIQYF
>TRBD1|TRBV9|TRBJ1-1|-
TGTGCCAGCAGCGATGGGACAGCGGGCACTGAAGCTTTCTTT
CASSDGTAGTEAFF
>TRBD2|TRBV7-2|TRBJ2-1|-
TGTGCCAGCAGCAATCAATTACTAGCGGGGGGTCTGAATGAGCAGTTCTTC
CASSNQLLAGGLNEQFF
>TRBD1|TRBV5-6|TRBJ1-4|-
TGTGCCAGCAGCTCCTTAGACAGGGGTAATGAAAAACTGTTTTTT
CASSSLDRGNEKLFF
>TRBD2|TRBV7-9|TRBJ2-1|-
TGTGCCAGCAGCCCCGGGGGGGAAGCGGGGATCTCCTACAATGAGCAGTTCTTC
CASSPGGEAGISYNEQFF
>-|TRBV6-6|TRBJ2-2|few
TGTGCCAGCAGTTACTCGGCGGGGGCGGGAGGGGAGCTGTTTTTT
CASSYSAGAGGELFF
>TRBD1|TRBV28|TRBJ2-7|-
TGTGCCAGCCCGCCCAGGGGGCTTGAGATGTCAGACTCCTACGAGCAGTACTTC
CASPPRGLEMSDSYEQYF